This T cell receptor (beta chain) comes out of a study of graft-versus-host responses after intestinal transplantation. Study summary: All recipients were given anti-thymocyte globulin induction, and tacrolimus and steroids were then administered for roughly 3 years. Study-wide points: Investigators detected GvH clones in recipient marrow, with some emerging earlier in ileum or blood. High graft-versus-host to host-versus-graft clonal ratios were found in allografts of patients who had graft-donor T cell macrochimerism.

The assay was immunoSEQ multiplex PCR, and TCRdb's table has in-frame clones only and misses some. The table has tens of thousands of clones, 84% seen once. Comment on this clone: Its specificity is unknown.

In germline, CDR1 is SGHTA, CDR2 FQGNSA. The CDR3 contains 12 residues. V lost 5 bases, J lost 8 bases, and 10 bases lay in between. The receptor was isolated from a human donor who was the organ donor for an intestinal transplant. Source: unstimulated CD4+ T cells sorted from spleen or lymph node cells, taken before transplant. This sequence joins TRBV7-2 and TRBJ2-1, with D hard to call. The CDR3 coding sequence is TGTGCCAGCAGCCCGAGCCTGGATGAGCAGTTCTTC. Translation: CASSPSLDEQFF.